Below are 21 T cell receptor beta chains sequenced from a single sample in a study of response to subunit inactivated influenza vaccine. TCRdb re-called the RT-PCR reads through MiXCR, storing one row per CDR3 protein. The table has over 800,000 distinct CDR3 sequences, around 21% seen once. Material: PBMCs from blood, obtained about 5 days after vaccination. The receptor set was obtained from a man between 45 and 60 years old who received an inactivated influenza vaccine.

The chain couples TRBV4-2 to TRBJ2-7, with 14 bases that match TRBD2. The CDR3 runs to 16 residues. From germline, CDR1 is LGHNA and CDR2 YNFKEQ. The V and J ends lost 4 bases and 4 bases, in that order; junction bases with no gene match: 6. The CDR3 coding sequence is TGTGCCAGCAGCCCAGGACTAGCGGGAGGTCGGTACGAGCAGTACTTC. Translating it yields CASSPGLAGGRYEQYF.

This clonotype has more than one count but fewer than ten. This chain links TRBV12-3 or TRBV12-4 with TRBJ2-3; no definite D call. Trimming took off 5 bases at V and 4 bases at J, with 10 bases between the two ends. The CDR3 is made up of 13 amino acids. CDR3 coding DNA: TGTGCCAGCAGTATAAACCGGGCAGATACGCAGTATTTT. Encoded protein: CASSINRADTQYF.

J is TRBJ1-4 and V is TRBV24-1; 7 positions match TRBD1. V shed 6 bases, J shed 4 bases, and the junction held 10 bases outside the gene matches. Germline lookup yields CDR1 KGHDR and CDR2 SFDVKD. This CDR3 comprises 16 residues. CDR3 DNA: TGTGCCACCAGTTTCGCCGGACAGGAGTTTAATGAAAAACTGTTTTTT. It codes for CATSFAGQEFNEKLFF.

This clonotype was seen a handful of times. J is TRBJ1-4 and V is TRBV12-3 or TRBV12-4; a weak D match, TRBD1 (6 bases). Trimming pared 1 base from V and 6 bases from J, leaving 15 bases between. This CDR3 is 16 amino acids long. The DNA for the CDR3 is TGTGCCAGCAGTTTAGTTGGCAGGGGAACGTATGAAAAACTGTTTTTT. This encodes CASSLVGRGTYEKLFF.

J is TRBJ2-7 and V is TRBV2; D is unclear. Per germline, CDR1 SNHLY and CDR2 FYNNEI. The CDR3 contains 14 residues. Trimming cost V 3 bases and J 3 bases, with 12 bases left between them. The CDR3 bases are TGTGCCAGCAGTGACCCCCACAACTACTACGAGCAGTACTTC. This sequence encodes CASSDPHNYYEQYF.

The chain links TRBV20-1 to TRBJ1-5; D uncertain. This CDR3 is built from 14 residues. Per germline, CDR1 DFQATT and CDR2 SNEGSKA (reference sequence). V shed 1 base and J shed 7 bases, with 14 bases lying between them. The CDR3 sequence is CSARVGGPRQPQHF. The CDR3 DNA reads TGCAGTGCTAGAGTGGGAGGTCCTCGACAGCCCCAGCATTTT.

To note about this clonotype: It is unclear where the CDR3 begins or ends on the DNA, so no DNA is shown, and the CDR3 is as TCRdb lists it. This CDR3 is CASILGQLNEQYF. The genes are TRBV6-5 and TRBJ2-7; no check of the table's D call, TRBD1, against the DNA was made. The CDR3 comprises 13 residues, both ends counted. The germline gives CDR1 MNHEY, CDR2 SVGAGI.

This chain links TRBV10-3 with TRBJ2-4; 9 nucleotides match TRBD2. The CDR3 has 16 residues. Trimming at V came to 0 bases and at J to 3 bases, leaving 3 bases not matched to a gene. Looked up from germline, CDR1 is ENHRY and CDR2 is SYGVKD. In nucleotides, the CDR3 is TGTGCCATCAGTGAGTCGGCAGCGGGGGGCAAAAACATTCAGTACTTC. Residues: CAISESAAGGKNIQYF.

This clonotype has just a few counts. The chain is built from TRBV6-2 or TRBV6-3 and TRBJ1-1, with TRBD1 matching over 10 bases. Germline assignment: CDR1 MNHEY and CDR2 SVGEGT. J was trimmed by 5 bases and V by 7 bases; bases with no gene match: 10. The CDR3 length is 15 residues. In DNA, the CDR3 is TGTGCCAGCACCCACCGGGACAGGGGACCAACTGAAGCTTTCTTT. Residues: CASTHRDRGPTEAFF.

In its sample, this clonotype was seen a few times. The chain links TRBV7-8 to TRBJ2-1, with 10 bases that match TRBD2. Germline V gene data show CDR1 as SGHVS and CDR2 as FQNEAQ. The CDR3 extends over 17 amino acids. The V gene end was trimmed by 2 bases and the J gene end by 7 bases; junction bases not matched to a gene: 11. The CDR3 sequence is CASSLRRLAGAGNEQFF. As DNA, the CDR3 is TGTGCCAGCAGCTTAAGAAGGCTAGCGGGGGCGGGGAATGAGCAGTTCTTC. Together with reference TRBV7-8 and TRBJ2-1, the CDR3 gives the full variable domain: GAGVSQSPRYKVAKRGQDVALRCDPISGHVSLFWYQQALGQGPEFLTYFQNEAQLDKSGLPSDRFFAERPEGSVSTLKIQRTQQEDSAVYLCASSLRRLAGAGNEQFFGPGTRLTVL.

This clonotype has more than one count but fewer than ten. The chain carries TRBV5-1 and TRBJ2-7; D perhaps matches TRBD2 (6 bases). The CDR3 extends over 14 amino acids. V was trimmed by 3 bases and J by 1 base, leaving 11 bases between them. Germline assignment: CDR1 SGHRS and CDR2 YFSETQ. The chain's CDR3 is CASSSRLGSYEQYF. The CDR3 region has the DNA TGCGCCAGCAGCTCAAGACTAGGATCCTACGAGCAGTACTTC. Using reference TRBV5-1 and TRBJ2-7 for the parts outside the CDR3, the full variable domain is KAGVTQTPRYLIKTRGQQVTLSCSPISGHRSVSWYQQTPGQGLQFLFEYFSETQRNKGNFPGRFSGRQFSNSRSEMNVSTLELGDSALYLCASSSRLGSYEQYFGPGTRLTVT.

This clonotype showed up just a few times. The V call is TRBV28, the J call TRBJ1-2, with TRBD1 matching 7 bases. CDR3 length: 16 residues. The germline V gene has CDR1 MDHEN and CDR2 SYDVKM. V lost 4 bases to trimming and J lost 8 bases; unmatched junction nucleotides: 16. The CDR3 sequence: CASSSPGQQGRRGYTF. In nucleotides, the CDR3 is TGTGCCAGCAGTTCCCCTGGCCAACAGGGGAGGAGGGGCTACACCTTC.

The chain uses TRBV7-9 and TRBJ2-3, with no clear D. Looked up from germline, CDR1 is SEHNR and CDR2 is FQNEAQ (reference sequence). Trimming took 5 bases from V and 6 from J, leaving 9 bases between them. The CDR3 runs to 12 residues. The DNA for the CDR3 is TGTGCCAGCAGCGTAGGGTTCGATACGCAGTATTTT. Amino acids: CASSVGFDTQYF.

At least ten counts were recorded for this clonotype. V gene TRBV6-2 or TRBV6-3 combines with J gene TRBJ1-2; D unresolved. The ends were cut back, 0 bases at V and 4 bases at J, with 0 bases in the middle. Germline assignment: CDR1 MNHEY and CDR2 SVGEGT. The CDR3 length is 11 residues. The CDR3 region has the DNA TGTGCCAGCAGTTACTCCTATGGCTACACCTTC. Protein product: CASSYSYGYTF.

The chain recombines TRBV10-2 with TRBJ1-2; perhaps TRBD1 as D (5 bases). Between the trimmed V and J ends, which lost 3 bases and 5 bases, there was a span of 13 bases. The CDR3 has 14 amino acids. The germline CDR1 and CDR2 sequences are WSHSY and SAAADI. The CDR3 DNA follows: TGCGCCAGCAGTGATAGGGGACCGGGGTATGGCTACACCTTC. Amino acid sequence: CASSDRGPGYGYTF.

In its sample, this clonotype was seen a few times. The chain employs TRBV4-3 and TRBJ2-2; 10 nucleotides align to TRBD2. V trimming: 1 base; J trimming: 6 bases; junction bases outside the gene matches: 5. Germline CDR1 reads LGHNA; CDR2 reads YSLEER. The CDR3 spans 16 residues. The CDR3 region has the DNA TGCGCCAGCAGCCAAGGGACTAGCGGCGTGGCCGGGGAGCTGTTTTTT. Translation: CASSQGTSGVAGELFF.

The chain combines TRBV5-1 with TRBJ1-2; D possibly corresponds to TRBD1 (6 bases). The CDR3 loop spans 16 amino acids. CDR1 SGHRS and CDR2 YFSETQ come from the germline V gene. Trimming left V 4 bases short and J 1 base short, with 17 bases between. The CDR3 sequence: CASSPGQPPDNYGYTF. CDR3 in DNA: TGCGCCAGCAGCCCCGGACAGCCACCAGATAACTATGGCTACACCTTC.

The gene calls are TRBV28 and TRBJ1-2; 7 bases agree with TRBD1. V lost 4 bases to trimming and J lost 2 bases; unmatched junction nucleotides: 7. CDR3 length: 15 amino acids. Germline-derived CDR1 and CDR2 are MDHEN and SYDVKM. Here the CDR3 DNA reads TGTGCCAGCAGTTCAACAGGGGATAAAAACTATGGCTACACCTTC. This translates into CASSSTGDKNYGYTF.

The table lists this clonotype with a few counts. The chain combines TRBV5-1 with TRBJ1-6, with 10 bases identical to TRBD1. Per germline, CDR1 SGHRS and CDR2 YFSETQ. The CDR3 totals 13 residues. V shed 4 bases and J 16 bases; nucleotides not matched to a gene: 8. CDR3 amino acids: CASSPSTGGLLHF. The CDR3 DNA is TGCGCCAGCAGCCCTTCGACAGGGGGCCTACTCCACTTT.

The rearrangement uses TRBV25-1 and TRBJ2-2, with 10 bases aligning to TRBD1. J gave up 4 bases and V 8 bases, and 10 bases lay outside the gene matches. This CDR3 is 16 amino acids long. Germline values: CDR1 MGHDK, CDR2 SYGVNS. DNA of the CDR3: TGTGCCAGCCTCGACGACAGGGGGCTTGGCACCGGGGAGCTGTTTTTT. Translating it yields CASLDDRGLGTGELFF.

The chain joins TRBV7-6 to TRBJ2-7; 10 bases are shared with TRBD2. Germline V gene lookup returns CDR1 SGHVS and CDR2 FNYEAQ. The J segment lost 2 bases and the V segment lost 2 bases, leaving 12 bases of the junction unmatched. CDR3 size: 18 residues. The CDR3 sequence is CASSLSPSGGGFAYEQYF. Written as DNA, the CDR3 is TGTGCCAGCAGCTTAAGCCCTAGCGGGGGCGGATTTGCCTACGAGCAGTACTTC.